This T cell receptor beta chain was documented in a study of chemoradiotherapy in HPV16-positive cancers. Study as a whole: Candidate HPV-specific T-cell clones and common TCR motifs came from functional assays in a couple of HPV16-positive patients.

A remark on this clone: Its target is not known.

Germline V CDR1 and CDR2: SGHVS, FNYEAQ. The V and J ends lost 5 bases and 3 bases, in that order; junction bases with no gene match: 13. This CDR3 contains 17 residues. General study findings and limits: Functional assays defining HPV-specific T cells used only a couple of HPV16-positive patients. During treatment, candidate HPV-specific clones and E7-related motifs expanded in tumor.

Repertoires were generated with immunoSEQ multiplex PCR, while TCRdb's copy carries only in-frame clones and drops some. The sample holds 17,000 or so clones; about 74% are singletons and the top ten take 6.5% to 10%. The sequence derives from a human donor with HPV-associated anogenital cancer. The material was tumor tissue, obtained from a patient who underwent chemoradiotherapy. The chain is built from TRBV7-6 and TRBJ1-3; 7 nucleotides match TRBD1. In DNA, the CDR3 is TGTGCCAGCAGCCTGACCTCCGGGACAGCAAATGGAAACACCATATATTTT. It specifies CASSLTSGTANGNTIYF.